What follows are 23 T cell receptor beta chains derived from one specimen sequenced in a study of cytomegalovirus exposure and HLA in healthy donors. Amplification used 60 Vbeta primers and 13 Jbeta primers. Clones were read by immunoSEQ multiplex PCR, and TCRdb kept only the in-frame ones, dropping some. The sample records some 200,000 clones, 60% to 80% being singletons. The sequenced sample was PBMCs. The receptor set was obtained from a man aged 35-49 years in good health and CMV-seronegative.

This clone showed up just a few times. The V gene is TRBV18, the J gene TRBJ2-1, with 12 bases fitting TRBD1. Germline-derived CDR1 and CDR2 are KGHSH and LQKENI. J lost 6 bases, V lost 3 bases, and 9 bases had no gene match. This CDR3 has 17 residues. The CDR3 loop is CASSPGDRGLYFNEQFF. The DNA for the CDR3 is TGTGCCAGCTCACCGGGGGACAGGGGGCTCTATTTCAATGAGCAGTTCTTC.

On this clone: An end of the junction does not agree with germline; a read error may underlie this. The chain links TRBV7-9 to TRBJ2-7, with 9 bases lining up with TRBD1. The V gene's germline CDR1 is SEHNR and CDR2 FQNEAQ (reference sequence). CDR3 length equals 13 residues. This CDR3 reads CSSSTGGAGEQYF. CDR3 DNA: TGTTCCAGCAGTACAGGGGGCGCGGGGGAGCAGTACTTC.

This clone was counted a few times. CDR3 region: CASSRPGLAGAEQYF. CDR3 coding DNA: TGTGCCAGCTCACGACCGGGACTAGCGGGCGCCGAGCAGTACTTC. The chain joins TRBV18 to TRBJ2-7; 12 bases align to TRBD2. The CDR3 consists of 15 residues. Per germline, CDR1 KGHSH and CDR2 LQKENI. Losses at the gene ends were 4 bases for V and 6 bases for J; bases not matched to a gene: 7.

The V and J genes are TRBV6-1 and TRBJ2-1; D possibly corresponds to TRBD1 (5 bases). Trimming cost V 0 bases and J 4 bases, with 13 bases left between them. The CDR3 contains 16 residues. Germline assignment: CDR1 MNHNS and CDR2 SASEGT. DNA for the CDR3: TGTGCCAGCAGTGAAGCACGGCAGGGATATTACAATGAGCAGTTCTTC. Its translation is CASSEARQGYYNEQFF.

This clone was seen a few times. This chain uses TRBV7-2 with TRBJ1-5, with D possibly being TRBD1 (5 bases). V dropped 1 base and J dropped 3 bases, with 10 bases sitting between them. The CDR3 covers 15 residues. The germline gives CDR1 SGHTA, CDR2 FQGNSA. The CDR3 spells CASSLDWGPNQPQHF. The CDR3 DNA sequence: TGTGCCAGCAGCTTAGACTGGGGCCCCAATCAGCCCCAGCATTTT.

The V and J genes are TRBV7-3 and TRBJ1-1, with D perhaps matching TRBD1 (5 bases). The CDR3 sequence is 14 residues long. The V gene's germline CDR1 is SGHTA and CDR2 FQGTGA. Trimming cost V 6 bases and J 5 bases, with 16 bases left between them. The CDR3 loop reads CASSQTAGRTEAFF. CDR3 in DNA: TGTGCCAGCAGTCAGACAGCCGGTCGTACTGAAGCTTTCTTT.

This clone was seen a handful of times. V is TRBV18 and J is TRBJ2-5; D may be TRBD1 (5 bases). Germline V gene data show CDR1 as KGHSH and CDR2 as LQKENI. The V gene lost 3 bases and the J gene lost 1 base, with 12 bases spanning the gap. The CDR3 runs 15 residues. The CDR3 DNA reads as TGTGCCAGCTCACCCTACATGGGGCTCCAAGAGACCCAGTACTTC. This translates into CASSPYMGLQETQYF.

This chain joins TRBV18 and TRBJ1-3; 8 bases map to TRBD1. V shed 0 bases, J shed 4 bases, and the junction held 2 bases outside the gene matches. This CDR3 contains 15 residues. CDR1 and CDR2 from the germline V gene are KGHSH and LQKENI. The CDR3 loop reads CASSPPDRAGNTIYF. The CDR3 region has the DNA TGTGCCAGCTCACCACCGGACAGGGCGGGAAACACCATATATTTT. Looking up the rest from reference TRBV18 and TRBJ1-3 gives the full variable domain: NAGVMQNPRHLVRRRGQEARLRCSPMKGHSHVYWYRQLPEEGLKFMVYLQKENIIDESGMPKERFSAEFPKEGPSILRIQQVVRGDSAAYFCASSPPDRAGNTIYFGEGSWLTVV.

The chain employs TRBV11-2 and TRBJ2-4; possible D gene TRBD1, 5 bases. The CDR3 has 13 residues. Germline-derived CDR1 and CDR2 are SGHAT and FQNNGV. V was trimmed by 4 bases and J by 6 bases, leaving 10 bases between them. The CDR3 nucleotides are TGTGCCAGCAGCTCCGGACACGGAAACATTCAGTACTTC. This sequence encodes CASSSGHGNIQYF.

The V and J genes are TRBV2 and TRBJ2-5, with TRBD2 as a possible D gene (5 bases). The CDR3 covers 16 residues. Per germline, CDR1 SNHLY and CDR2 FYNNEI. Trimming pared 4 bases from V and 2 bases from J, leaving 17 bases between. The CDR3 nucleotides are TGTGCCAGCAGTGGGATACTAGTGGGGATTCAAGAGACCCAGTACTTC. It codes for CASSGILVGIQETQYF.

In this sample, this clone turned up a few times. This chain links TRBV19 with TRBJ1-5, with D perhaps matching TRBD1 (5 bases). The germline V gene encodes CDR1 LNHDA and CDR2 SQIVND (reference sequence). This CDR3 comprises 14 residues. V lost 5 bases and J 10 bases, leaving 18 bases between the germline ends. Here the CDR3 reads CASSPGVGLGPQHF. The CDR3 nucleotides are TGTGCCAGTAGTCCGGGGGTAGGGCTCGGACCCCAGCATTTT. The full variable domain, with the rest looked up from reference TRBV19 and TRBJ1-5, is DGGITQSPKYLFRKEGQNVTLSCEQNLNHDAMYWYRQDPGQGLRLIYYSQIVNDFQKGDIAEGYSVSREKKESFPLTVTSAQKNPTAFYLCASSPGVGLGPQHFGDGTRLSIL.

The CDR3 DNA sequence: TGTGCCAGCAGTGATCGGCACAGAACAGATACGCAGTATTTT. Its translation is CASSDRHRTDTQYF. This chain uses TRBV6-1 with TRBJ2-3, with D uncertain. CDR3 length equals 14 residues. The germline V gene has CDR1 MNHNS and CDR2 SASEGT. V shed 3 bases and J shed 3 bases, with 10 bases lying between them.

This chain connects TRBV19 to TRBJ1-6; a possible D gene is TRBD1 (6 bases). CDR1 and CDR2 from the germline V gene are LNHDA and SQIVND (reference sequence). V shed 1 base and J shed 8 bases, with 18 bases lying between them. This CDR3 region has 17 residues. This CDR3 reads CASSIAYGGQNHSPLHF. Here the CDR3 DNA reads TGTGCCAGTAGTATAGCCTATGGAGGACAGAATCATTCACCCCTCCACTTT.

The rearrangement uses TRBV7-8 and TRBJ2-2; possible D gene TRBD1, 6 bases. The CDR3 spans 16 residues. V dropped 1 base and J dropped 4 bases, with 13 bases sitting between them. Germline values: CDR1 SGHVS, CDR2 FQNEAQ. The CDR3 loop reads CASSLGPLGATGELFF. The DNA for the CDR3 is TGTGCCAGCAGCTTAGGGCCGTTGGGGGCCACCGGGGAGCTGTTTTTT.

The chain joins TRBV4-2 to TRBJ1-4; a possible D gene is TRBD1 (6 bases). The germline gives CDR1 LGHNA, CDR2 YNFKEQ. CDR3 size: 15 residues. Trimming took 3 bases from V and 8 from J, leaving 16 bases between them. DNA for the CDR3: TGTGCCAGCAGCCACATACAGGGTGAAGTAGAAAAACTGTTTTTT. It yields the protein CASSHIQGEVEKLFF.

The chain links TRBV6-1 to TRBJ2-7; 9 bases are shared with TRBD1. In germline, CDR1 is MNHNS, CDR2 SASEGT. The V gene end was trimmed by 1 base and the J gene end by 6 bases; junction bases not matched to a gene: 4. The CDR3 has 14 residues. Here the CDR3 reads CASSEGNRGREQYF. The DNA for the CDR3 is TGTGCCAGCAGTGAAGGAAACAGGGGGCGCGAGCAGTACTTC.

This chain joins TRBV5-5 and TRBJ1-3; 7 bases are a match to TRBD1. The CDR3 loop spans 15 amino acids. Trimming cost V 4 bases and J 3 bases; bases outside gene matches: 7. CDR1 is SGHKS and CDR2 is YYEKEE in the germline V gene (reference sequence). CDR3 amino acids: CASSPTGYRGNTIYF. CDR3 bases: TGTGCCAGCAGCCCGACAGGGTACCGTGGAAACACCATATATTTT.

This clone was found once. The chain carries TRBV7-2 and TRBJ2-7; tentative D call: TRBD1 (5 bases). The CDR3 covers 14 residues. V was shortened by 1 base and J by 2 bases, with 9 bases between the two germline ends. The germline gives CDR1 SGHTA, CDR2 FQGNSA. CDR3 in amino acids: CASSLVTDTYEQYF. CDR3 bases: TGTGCCAGCAGCTTAGTTACGGACACCTACGAGCAGTACTTC.

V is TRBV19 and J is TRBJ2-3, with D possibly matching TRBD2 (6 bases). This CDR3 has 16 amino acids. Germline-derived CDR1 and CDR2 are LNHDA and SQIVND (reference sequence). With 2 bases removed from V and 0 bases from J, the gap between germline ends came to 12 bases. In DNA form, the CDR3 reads TGTGCCAGTAGTATATTTCCGCGGGAAAGCACAGATACGCAGTATTTT. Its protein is CASSIFPRESTDTQYF.

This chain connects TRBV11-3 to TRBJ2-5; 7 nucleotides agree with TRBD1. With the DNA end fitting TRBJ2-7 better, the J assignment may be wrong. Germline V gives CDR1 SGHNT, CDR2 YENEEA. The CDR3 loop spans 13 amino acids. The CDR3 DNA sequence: TGTGCCAGCAGCACGGGACAGAACTACGAGCAGTACTTC. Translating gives CASSTGQNYEQYF.

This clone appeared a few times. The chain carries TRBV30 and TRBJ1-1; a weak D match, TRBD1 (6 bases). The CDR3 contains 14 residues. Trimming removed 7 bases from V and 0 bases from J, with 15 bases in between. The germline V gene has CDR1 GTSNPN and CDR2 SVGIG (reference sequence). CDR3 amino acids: CASLGSGVNTEAFF. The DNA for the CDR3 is TGTGCCTCCCTAGGGTCAGGGGTGAACACTGAAGCTTTCTTT.

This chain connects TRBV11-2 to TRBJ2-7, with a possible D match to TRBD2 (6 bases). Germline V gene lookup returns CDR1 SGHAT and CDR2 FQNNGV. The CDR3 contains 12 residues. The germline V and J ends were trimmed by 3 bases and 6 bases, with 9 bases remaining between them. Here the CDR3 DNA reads TGTGCCAGCAGCTTCCCGGGGGTCGAGCAGTACTTC. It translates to CASSFPGVEQYF. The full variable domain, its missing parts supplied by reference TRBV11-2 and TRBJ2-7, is EAGVAQSPRYKIIEKRQSVAFWCNPISGHATLYWYQQILGQGPKLLIQFQNNGVVDDSQLPKDRFSAERLKGVDSTLKIQPAKLEDSAVYLCASSFPGVEQYFGPGTRLTVT.

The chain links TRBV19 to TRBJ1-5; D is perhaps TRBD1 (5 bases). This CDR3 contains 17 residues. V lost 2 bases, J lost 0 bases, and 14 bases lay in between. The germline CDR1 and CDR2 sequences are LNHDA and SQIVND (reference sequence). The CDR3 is CASSITGVPYSNQPQHF. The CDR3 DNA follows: TGTGCCAGTAGTATAACGGGGGTCCCTTATAGCAATCAGCCCCAGCATTTT.